This T cell receptor beta chain was sequenced in a study of blood T cell repertoires in COVID-19. Those enrolled, adults aged roughly 18 to 95 years, came from around 25 US areas. Cohort 3 donors were reported recovered after two negative PCRs, clearance, or symptom resolution. V was cut by 1 base and J by 2 bases, with 11 bases left in between. Per germline, CDR1 SEHNR and CDR2 FQNEAQ (reference sequence). There are 15 residues in the CDR3. Per the study methods: Amplification of reference gene primers was used by the study to estimate nucleated cell counts. Profiling relied on immunoSEQ multiplex PCR, and the TCRdb table lists in-frame clones only, not all of them. The V and J calls and clone size were taken over from that table, and D and trimming were inferred from the DNA. Of approximately 380,000 clones in the sample, roughly 91% were seen once.

The sequenced sample consisted of PBMCs or T cells enriched from blood (not recorded which). The rearrangement joins TRBV7-9 to TRBJ1-1, with a possible D match to TRBD1 (5 bases). This TCR was recovered from a woman between 18 and 29 years old who had recovered from COVID-19. The CDR3 DNA reads as TGTGCCAGCAGCTTAGTAGTTAGGGGTAACACTGAAGCTTTCTTT. Translated: CASSLVVRGNTEAFF.